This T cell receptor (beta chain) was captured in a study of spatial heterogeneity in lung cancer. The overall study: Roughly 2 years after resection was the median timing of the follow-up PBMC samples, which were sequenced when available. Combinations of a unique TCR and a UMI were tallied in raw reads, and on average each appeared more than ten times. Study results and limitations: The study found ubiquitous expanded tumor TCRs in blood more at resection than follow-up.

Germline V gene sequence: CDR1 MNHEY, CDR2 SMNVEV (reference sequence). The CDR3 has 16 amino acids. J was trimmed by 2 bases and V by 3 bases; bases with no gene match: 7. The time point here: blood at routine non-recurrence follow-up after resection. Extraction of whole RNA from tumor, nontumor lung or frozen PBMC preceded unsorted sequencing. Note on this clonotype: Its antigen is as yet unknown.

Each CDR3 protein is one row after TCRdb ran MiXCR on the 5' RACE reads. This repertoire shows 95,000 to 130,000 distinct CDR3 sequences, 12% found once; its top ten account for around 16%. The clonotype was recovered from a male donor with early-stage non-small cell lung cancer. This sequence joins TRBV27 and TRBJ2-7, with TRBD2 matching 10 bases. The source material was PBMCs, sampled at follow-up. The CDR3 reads CASSFRPSGGPYEQYF. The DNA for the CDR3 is TGTGCCAGCAGTTTCCGACCTAGCGGGGGTCCCTACGAGCAGTACTTC.